A selection of T cell receptor beta chains follows, all from one sample in a study of cytomegalovirus exposure and HLA in healthy donors. Sequencing was performed with immunoSEQ multiplex PCR; in TCRdb, only in-frame clones are kept and a portion is missing. The top ten clones hold approximately 11% of a sample with 150,000 to 200,000 clones, approximately 71% of them seen once. Material for sequencing was PBMCs. All receptors come from a man aged 18 to 30 in good health and CMV-seropositive. Each CDR3 is given with its conserved first and last residue. A D gene is named only where the DNA matches it firmly.

d_gene | v_gene | CDR3aa
TRBD2 | TRBV5-4 | CASSSQGLAGYSPNEQFF
TRBD1 | TRBV30 | CAWEDRGSNEQFF
TRBD1 | TRBV2 | CASSSQGAEYEQYF
NA | TRBV5-8 | CASSFPRQGQGYTF
TRBD1 | TRBV2 | CASSVPKDRGNSGNTIYF
TRBD1 | TRBV19 | CASTGGQVLMNTEAFF
NA | TRBV5-1 | CASSLGVRGTDTQYF
NA | TRBV23-1 | CASSHPEAEVCEQYF
NA | TRBV21-1 | CASSKAGTSSYEQYF
NA | TRBV7-9 | CSSSLAAVTEAFF
NA | TRBV9 | CASSVGVGANTDTQYF
NA | TRBV4-1 | CASSGQLSVGYTF
NA | TRBV6-5 | CASSYSTGYEQYF
TRBD2 | TRBV19 | CASSIEFDSGSSYNEQFF
NA | TRBV5-1 | CASSLWLDASNEQFF
TRBD1 | TRBV27 | CASSLGTGGSYQPQHF
NA | TRBV11-2 | CASVPPGVIEQFF
TRBD1 | TRBV4-1 | CASSQGQGVGQPQHF
NA | TRBV30 | CAWSPLTVDTEAFF
NA | TRBV28 | CASSFSGGQDTEAFF
TRBD1 | TRBV6-1 | CASSEGTGMANIQYF
TRBD1 | TRBV28 | CASSSTGNPFYEQYF
NA | TRBV7-2 | CASSLGGGYGYTF
NA | TRBV7-6 | CASSALGGATYEQYF
TRBD2 | TRBV27 | CASSPSGNNEQFF
TRBD2 | TRBV7-3 | CASSSHGLAGRTGELFF
NA | TRBV7-3 | CASSLNPLNEQYF
NA | TRBV11-2 | CASTPWAGSSYEQYF
NA | TRBV6-1 | CASSEARYEQYF
NA | TRBV29-1 | CSVVGNDKGGLADLYSYNEQFF
TRBD1 | TRBV30 | CAWSQTGRIRNQPQHF
TRBD2 | TRBV5-1 | CASRTRGLAGESEQYF
TRBD2 | TRBV4-1 | CASSGLARYQETQYF
NA | TRBV19 | CASSPASDAGGNTIYF
NA | TRBV5-6 | CASSLVGTVTSETQYF
NA | TRBV20-1 | CSANGVDEQYF
NA | TRBV18 | CASSRDRGTEAFF
TRBD2 | TRBV18 | CASSPGLADNEQFF
NA | TRBV27 | CASSLRVHQPQHF
NA | TRBV27 | CASSLPSGDRAFF
TRBD2 | TRBV28 | CASTPESRLAKETQYF
TRBD2 | TRBV19 | CASGVAGGGEQYF
NA | TRBV14 | CASSGGTNYEQYF
NA | TRBV5-1 | CASSFFRDSGLKEQFF
TRBD1 | TRBV19 | CASNRPVGTGVYGYTF
NA | TRBV11-1 | CASSFFAGQAEQYF
NA | TRBV25-1 | CASSEQVGRNNEKLFF
TRBD1 | TRBV6-4 | CASSTGTGGTDTQYF
NA | TRBV6-6 | CASRYLTATGDEQYF
NA | TRBV7-2 | CASTTGPSGNTIYF
NA | TRBV13 | CASSYNPAGEQYF
NA | TRBV28 | CASSSVGIGSYNEQFF
TRBD2 | TRBV6-1 | CASSEARSSGRGETQYF
TRBD1 | TRBV5-3 | CVSTPRGLNTEAFF